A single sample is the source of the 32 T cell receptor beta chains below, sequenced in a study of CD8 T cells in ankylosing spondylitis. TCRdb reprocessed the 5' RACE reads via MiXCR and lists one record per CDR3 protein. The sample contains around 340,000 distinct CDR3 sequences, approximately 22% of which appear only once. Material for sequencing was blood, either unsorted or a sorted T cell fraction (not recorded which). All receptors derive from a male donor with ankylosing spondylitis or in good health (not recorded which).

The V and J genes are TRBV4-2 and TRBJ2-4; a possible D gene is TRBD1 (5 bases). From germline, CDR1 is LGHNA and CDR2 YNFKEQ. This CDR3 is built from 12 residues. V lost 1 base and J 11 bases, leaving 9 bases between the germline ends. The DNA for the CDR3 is TGTGCCAGCAGCCAAGGGACATTCCTTCAGTACTTC. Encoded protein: CASSQGTFLQYF.

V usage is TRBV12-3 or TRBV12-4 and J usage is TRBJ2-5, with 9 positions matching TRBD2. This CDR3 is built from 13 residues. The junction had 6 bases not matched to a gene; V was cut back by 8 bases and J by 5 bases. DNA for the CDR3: TGTGCCAGCTTTAGCGGGGGTCAGGAGACCCAGTACTTC. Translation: CASFSGGQETQYF.

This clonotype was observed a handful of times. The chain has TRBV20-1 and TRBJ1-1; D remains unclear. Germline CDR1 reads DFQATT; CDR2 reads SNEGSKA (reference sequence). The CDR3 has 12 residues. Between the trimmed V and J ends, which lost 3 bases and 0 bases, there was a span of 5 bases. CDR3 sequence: CSASVLNTEAFF. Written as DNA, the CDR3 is TGCAGTGCTAGTGTCCTGAACACTGAAGCTTTCTTT.

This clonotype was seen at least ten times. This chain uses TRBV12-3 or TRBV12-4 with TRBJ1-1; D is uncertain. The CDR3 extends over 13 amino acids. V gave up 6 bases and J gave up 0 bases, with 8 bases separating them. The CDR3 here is CASRTVMNTEAFF. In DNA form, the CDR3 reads TGTGCCAGCAGGACGGTTATGAACACTGAAGCTTTCTTT.

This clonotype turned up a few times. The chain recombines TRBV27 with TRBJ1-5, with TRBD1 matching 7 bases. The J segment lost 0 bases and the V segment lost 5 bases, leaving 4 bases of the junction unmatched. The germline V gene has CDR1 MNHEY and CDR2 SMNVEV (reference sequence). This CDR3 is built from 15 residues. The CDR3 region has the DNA TGTGCCAGCAGTCCGGGACAGCATAGCAATCAGCCCCAGCATTTT. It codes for CASSPGQHSNQPQHF.

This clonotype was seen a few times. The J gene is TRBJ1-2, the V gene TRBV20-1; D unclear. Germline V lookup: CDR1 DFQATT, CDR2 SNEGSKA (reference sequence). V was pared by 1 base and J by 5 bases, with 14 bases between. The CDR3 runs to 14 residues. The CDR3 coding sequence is TGCAGTGCTAGAGGGACCACCCCTGGGTATGGCTACACCTTC. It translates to CSARGTTPGYGYTF.

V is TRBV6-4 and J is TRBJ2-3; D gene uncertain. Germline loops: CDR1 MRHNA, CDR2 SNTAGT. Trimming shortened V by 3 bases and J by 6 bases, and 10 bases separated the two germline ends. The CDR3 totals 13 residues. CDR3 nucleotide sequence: TGTGCCAGCAGTGAAGAAGGTCGGGATACGCAGTATTTT. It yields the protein CASSEEGRDTQYF.

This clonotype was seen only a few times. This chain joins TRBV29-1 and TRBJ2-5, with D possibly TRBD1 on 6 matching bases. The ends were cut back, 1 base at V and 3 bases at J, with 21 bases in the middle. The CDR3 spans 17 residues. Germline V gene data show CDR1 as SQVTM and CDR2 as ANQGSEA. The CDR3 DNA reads TGCAGCGTTGAAGGGGGGACACCCAACCTCAGGGAAGAGACCCAGTACTTC. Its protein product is CSVEGGTPNLREETQYF.

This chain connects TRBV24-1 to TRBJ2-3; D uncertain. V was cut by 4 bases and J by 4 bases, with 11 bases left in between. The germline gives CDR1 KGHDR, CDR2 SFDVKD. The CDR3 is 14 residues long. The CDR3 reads CATSEGRQADTQYF. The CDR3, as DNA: TGTGCCACCAGTGAGGGTAGGCAAGCAGATACGCAGTATTTT.

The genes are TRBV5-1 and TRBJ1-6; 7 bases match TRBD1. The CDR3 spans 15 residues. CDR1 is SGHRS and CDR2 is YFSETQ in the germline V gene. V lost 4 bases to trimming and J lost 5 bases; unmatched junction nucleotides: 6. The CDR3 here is CASSGTGTDNSPLHF. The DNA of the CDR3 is TGCGCCAGCAGCGGAACCGGGACAGATAATTCACCCCTCCACTTT.

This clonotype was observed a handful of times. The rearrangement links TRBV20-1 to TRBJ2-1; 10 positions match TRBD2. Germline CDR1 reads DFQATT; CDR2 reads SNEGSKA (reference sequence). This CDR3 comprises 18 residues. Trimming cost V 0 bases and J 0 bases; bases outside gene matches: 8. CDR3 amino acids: CSARDVLAGESSYNEQFF. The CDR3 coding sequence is TGCAGTGCTAGAGATGTCCTAGCGGGGGAAAGCTCCTACAATGAGCAGTTCTTC.

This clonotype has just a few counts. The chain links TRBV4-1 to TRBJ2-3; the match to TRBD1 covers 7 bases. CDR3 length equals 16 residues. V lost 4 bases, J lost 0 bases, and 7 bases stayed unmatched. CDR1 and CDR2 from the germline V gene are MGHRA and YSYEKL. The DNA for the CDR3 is TGCGCCAGCAGCCCACGTGGGACAGCGAGCACAGATACGCAGTATTTT. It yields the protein CASSPRGTASTDTQYF.

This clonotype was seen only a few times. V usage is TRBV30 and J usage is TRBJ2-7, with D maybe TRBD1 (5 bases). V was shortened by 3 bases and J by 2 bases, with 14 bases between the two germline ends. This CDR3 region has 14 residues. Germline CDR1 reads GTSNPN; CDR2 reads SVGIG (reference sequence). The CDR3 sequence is CAWSWTQGPYEQYF. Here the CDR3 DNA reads TGTGCCTGGAGCTGGACGCAGGGTCCCTACGAGCAGTACTTC.

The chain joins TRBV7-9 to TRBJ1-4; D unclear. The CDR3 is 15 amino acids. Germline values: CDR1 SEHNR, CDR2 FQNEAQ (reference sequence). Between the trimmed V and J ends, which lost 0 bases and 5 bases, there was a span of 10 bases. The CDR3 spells CASSLAGQENEKLFF. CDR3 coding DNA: TGTGCCAGCAGCTTAGCAGGGCAGGAGAATGAAAAACTGTTTTTT.

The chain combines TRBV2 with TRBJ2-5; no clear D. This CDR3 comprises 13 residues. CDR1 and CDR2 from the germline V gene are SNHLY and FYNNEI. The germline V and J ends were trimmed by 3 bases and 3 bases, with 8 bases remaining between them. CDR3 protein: CASSDSLEETQYF. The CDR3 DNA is TGTGCCAGCAGTGATTCGTTGGAAGAGACCCAGTACTTC.

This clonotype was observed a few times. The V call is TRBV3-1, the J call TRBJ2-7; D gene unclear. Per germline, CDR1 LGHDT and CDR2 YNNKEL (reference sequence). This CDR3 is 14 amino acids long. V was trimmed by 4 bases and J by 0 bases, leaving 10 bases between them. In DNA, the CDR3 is TGTGCCAGCAGCCCCCTGACGGACTCCTACGAGCAGTACTTC. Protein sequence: CASSPLTDSYEQYF.

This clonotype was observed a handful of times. CDR3 amino acids: CSARAGPGDTQYF. In DNA, the CDR3 is TGCAGTGCTAGAGCAGGGCCCGGGGATACGCAGTATTTT. The chain links TRBV20-1 to TRBJ2-3, with D maybe TRBD1 (5 bases). V was pared by 1 base and J by 6 bases, with 11 bases between. Germline V gives CDR1 DFQATT, CDR2 SNEGSKA (reference sequence). The CDR3 covers 13 residues.

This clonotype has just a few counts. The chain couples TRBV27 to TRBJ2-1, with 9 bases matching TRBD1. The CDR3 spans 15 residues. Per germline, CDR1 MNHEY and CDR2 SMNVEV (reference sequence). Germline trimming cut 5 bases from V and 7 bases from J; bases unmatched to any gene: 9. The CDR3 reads CASSPGTGIRNEQFF. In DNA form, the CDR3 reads TGTGCCAGCAGTCCCGGGACAGGGATCAGGAATGAGCAGTTCTTC.

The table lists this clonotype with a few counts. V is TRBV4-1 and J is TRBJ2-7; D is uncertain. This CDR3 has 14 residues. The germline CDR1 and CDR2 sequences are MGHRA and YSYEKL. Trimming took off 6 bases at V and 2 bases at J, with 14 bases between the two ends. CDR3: CASSPRFETYEQYF. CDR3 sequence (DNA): TGCGCCAGCAGTCCCAGATTTGAAACCTACGAGCAGTACTTC.

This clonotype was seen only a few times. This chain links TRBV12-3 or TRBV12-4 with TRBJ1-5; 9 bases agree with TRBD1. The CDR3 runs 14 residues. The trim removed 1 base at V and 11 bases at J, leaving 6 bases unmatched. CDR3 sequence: CASSLEGQGTSQHF. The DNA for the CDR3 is TGTGCCAGCAGTTTAGAGGGACAGGGAACGTCCCAGCATTTT.

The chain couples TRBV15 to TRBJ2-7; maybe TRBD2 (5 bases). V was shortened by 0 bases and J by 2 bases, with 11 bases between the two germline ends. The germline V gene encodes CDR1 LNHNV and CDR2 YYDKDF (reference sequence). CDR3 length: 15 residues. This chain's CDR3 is CATSRDQSGPYEQYF. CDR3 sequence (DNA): TGTGCCACCAGCAGAGACCAAAGCGGACCCTACGAGCAGTACTTC.

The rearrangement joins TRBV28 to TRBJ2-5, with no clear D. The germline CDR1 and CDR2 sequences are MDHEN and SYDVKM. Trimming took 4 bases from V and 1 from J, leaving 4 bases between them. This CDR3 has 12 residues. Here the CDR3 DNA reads TGTGCCAGCAGTTGGGTCCAAGAGACCCAGTACTTC. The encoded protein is CASSWVQETQYF.

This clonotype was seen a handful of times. For the CDR3, the DNA is TGCGCCAGCAGCTTGGTACTAGGGGCTAACACCGGGGAGCTGTTTTTT. Translation: CASSLVLGANTGELFF. V usage is TRBV5-1 and J usage is TRBJ2-2; D may match TRBD1 or TRBD2 (5 bases each). V was cut by 0 bases and J by 2 bases, with 11 bases left in between. The CDR3 has 16 amino acids. Germline V gene data show CDR1 as SGHRS and CDR2 as YFSETQ.

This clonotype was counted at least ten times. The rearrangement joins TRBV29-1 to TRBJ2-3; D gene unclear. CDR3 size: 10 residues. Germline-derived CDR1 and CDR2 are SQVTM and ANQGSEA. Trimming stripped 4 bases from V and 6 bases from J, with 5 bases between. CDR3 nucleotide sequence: TGCAGCGTTGTCCTTGATACGCAGTATTTT. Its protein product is CSVVLDTQYF.

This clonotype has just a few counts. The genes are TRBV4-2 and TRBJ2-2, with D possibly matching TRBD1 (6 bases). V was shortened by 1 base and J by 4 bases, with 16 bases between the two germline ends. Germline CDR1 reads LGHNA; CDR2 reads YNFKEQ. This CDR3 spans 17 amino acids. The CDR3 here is CASSQAPGDVGTGELFF. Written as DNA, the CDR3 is TGTGCCAGCAGCCAAGCCCCAGGGGATGTGGGCACCGGGGAGCTGTTTTTT.

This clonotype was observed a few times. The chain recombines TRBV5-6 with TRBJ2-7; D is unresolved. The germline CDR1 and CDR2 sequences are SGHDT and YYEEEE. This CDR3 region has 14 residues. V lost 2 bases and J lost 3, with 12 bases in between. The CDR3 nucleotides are TGTGCCAGCAGCTTAGAAGGGTCGAACTACGAGCAGTACTTC. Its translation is CASSLEGSNYEQYF.

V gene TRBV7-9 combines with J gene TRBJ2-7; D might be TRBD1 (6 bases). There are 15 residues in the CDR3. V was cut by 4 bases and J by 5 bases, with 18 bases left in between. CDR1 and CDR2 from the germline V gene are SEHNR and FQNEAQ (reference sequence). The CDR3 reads CASSSSGTYRDEQYF. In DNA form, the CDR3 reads TGTGCCAGCAGCTCCTCCGGGACATACCGGGACGAGCAGTACTTC.

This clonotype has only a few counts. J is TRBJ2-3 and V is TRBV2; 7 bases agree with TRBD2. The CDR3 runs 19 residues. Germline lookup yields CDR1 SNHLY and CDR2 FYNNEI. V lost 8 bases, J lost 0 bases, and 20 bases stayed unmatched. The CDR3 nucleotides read TGTGCCAGCCCAAGAAGCGGGGCGAAACGAATACCTAGCACAGATACGCAGTATTTT. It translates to CASPRSGAKRIPSTDTQYF. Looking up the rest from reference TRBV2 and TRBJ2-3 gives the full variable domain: EPEVTQTPSHQVTQMGQEVILRCVPISNHLYFYWYRQILGQKVEFLVSFYNNEISEKSEIFDDQFSVERPDGSNFTLKIRSTKLEDSAMYFCASPRSGAKRIPSTDTQYFGPGTRLTVL.

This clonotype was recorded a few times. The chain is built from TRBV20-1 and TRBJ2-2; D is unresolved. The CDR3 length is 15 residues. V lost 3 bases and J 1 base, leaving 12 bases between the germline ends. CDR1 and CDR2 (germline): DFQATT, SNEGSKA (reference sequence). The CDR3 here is CSASKKAENTGELFF. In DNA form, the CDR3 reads TGCAGTGCTAGTAAGAAGGCAGAGAACACCGGGGAGCTGTTTTTT.

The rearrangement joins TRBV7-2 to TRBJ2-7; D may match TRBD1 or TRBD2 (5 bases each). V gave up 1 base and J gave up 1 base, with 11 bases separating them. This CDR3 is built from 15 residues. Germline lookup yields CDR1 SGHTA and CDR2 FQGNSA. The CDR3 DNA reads TGTGCCAGCAGCTTAGGTGGGGACGGATCCTACGAGCAGTACTTC. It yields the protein CASSLGGDGSYEQYF.

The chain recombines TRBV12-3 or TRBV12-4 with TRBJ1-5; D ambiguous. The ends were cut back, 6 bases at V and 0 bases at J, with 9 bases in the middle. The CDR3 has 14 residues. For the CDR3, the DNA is TGTGCCAGCAGCGTCAGTGATAGCAATCAGCCCCAGCATTTT. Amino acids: CASSVSDSNQPQHF.

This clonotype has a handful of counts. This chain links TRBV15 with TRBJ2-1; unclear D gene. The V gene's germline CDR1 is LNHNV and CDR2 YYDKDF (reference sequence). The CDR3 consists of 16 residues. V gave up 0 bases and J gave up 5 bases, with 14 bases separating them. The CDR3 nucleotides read TGTGCCACCAGCAGAGATGCAGTCCTCTCGGACAATGAGCAGTTCTTC. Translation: CATSRDAVLSDNEQFF.